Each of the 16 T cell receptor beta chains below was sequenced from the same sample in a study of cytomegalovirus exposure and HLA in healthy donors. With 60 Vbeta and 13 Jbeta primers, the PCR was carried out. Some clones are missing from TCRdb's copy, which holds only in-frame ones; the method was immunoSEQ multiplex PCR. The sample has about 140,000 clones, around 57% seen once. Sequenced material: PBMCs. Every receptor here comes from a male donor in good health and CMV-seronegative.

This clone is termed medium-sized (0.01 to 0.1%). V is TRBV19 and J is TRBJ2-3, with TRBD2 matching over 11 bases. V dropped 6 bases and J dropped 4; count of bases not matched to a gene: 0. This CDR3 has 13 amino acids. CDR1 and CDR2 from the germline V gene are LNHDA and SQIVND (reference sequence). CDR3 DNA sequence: TGTGCCAGTAGACTAGCGGGGGCAGATACGCAGTATTTT. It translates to CASRLAGADTQYF.

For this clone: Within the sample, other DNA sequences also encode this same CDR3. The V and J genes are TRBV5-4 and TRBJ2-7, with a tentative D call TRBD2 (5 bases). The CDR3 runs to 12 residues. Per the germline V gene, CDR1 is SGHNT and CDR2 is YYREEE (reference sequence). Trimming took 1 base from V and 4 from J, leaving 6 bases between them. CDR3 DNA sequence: TGTGCCAGCAGCTTGTCGGGATACGAGCAGTACTTC. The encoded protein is CASSLSGYEQYF.

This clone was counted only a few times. CDR3 DNA: TGTGCCAGCAGCTTGGGGCTAACAGGGCTCACAGATACGCAGTATTTT. Translation: CASSLGLTGLTDTQYF. The chain carries TRBV5-4 and TRBJ2-3; TRBD1 is a possible D gene (6 bases). This CDR3 region has 16 residues. Germline V gene sequence: CDR1 SGHNT, CDR2 YYREEE (reference sequence). Trimming shortened V by 0 bases and J by 2 bases, and 13 bases separated the two germline ends.

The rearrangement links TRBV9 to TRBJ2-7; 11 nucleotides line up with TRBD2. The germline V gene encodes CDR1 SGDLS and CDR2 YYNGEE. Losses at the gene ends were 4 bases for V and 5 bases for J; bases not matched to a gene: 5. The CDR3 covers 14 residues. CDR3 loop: CASSISGGANEQYF. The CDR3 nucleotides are TGTGCCAGCAGCATTAGCGGGGGGGCCAACGAGCAGTACTTC.

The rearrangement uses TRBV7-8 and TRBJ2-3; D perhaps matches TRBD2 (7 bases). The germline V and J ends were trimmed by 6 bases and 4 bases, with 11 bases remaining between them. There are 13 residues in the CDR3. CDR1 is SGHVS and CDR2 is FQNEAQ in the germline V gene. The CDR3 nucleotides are TGTGCCAGCAGACCGCGGGGGCCAGATACGCAGTATTTT. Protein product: CASRPRGPDTQYF.

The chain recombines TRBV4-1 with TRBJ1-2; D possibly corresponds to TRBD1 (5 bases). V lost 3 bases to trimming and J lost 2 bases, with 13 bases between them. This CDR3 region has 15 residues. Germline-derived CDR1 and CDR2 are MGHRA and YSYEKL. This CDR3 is CASSQDERGNYGYTF. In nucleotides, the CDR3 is TGCGCCAGCAGCCAGGATGAGCGGGGGAACTATGGCTACACCTTC.

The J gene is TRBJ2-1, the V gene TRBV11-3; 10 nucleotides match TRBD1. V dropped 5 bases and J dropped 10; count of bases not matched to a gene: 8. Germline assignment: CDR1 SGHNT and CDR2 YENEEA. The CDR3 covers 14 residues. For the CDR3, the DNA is TGTGCCAGCAGCCCCGGGACAGGGGACGGGGAGCAGTTCTTC. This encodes CASSPGTGDGEQFF.

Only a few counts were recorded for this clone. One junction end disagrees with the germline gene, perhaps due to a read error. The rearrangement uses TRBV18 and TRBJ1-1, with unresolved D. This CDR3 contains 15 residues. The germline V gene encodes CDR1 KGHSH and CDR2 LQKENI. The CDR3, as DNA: TGTGCCAGCTCACCACTGGCGGATACGAACACTGAAGCTCTCTTT. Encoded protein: CASSPLADTNTEALF.

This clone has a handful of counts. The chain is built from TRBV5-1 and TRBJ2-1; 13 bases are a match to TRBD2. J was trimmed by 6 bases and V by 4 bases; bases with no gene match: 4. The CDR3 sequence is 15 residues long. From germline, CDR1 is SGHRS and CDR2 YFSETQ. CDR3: CASSPRTSGGNEQFF. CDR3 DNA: TGCGCCAGCAGCCCGCGGACTAGCGGGGGCAATGAGCAGTTCTTC.

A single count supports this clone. The CDR3 reads CASSQDGTGRTDTQYF. CDR3 nucleotide sequence: TGCGCCAGCAGCCAAGACGGGACAGGACGCACAGATACGCAGTATTTT. The chain couples TRBV4-1 to TRBJ2-3; the match to TRBD1 covers 8 bases. The trim removed 0 bases at V and 1 base at J, leaving 3 bases unmatched. Germline CDR1 and CDR2: MGHRA and YSYEKL. CDR3 length: 16 residues.

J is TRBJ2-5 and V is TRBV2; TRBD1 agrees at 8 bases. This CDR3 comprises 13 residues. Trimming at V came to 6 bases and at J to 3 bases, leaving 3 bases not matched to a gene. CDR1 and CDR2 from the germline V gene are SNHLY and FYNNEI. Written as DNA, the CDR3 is TGTGCCAGCAGAAGGACAGGGAAAGAGACCCAGTACTTC. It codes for CASRRTGKETQYF.

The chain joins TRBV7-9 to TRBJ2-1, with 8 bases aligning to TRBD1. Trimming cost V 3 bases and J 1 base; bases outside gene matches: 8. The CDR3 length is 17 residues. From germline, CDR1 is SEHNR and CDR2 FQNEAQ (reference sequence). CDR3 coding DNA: TGTGCCAGCAGCTTCCCCCAACAGGGGGAATCCTACAATGAGCAGTTCTTC. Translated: CASSFPQQGESYNEQFF.

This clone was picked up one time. The CDR3 bases are TGCGCCAGCAGCCCGGGGGTCCTGTACAATGAGCAGTTCTTC. It encodes CASSPGVLYNEQFF. The chain combines TRBV4-1 with TRBJ2-1, with D perhaps TRBD2 (6 bases). V lost 4 bases and J lost 4, with 11 bases in between. Per the germline V gene, CDR1 is MGHRA and CDR2 is YSYEKL. The CDR3 totals 14 residues.

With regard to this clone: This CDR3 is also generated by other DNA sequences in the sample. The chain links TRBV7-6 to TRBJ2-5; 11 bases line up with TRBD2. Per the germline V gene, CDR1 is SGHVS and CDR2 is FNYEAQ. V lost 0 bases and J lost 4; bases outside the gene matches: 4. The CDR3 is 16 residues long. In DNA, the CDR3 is TGTGCCAGCAGCTTAGCCGGGACTAGCGGACGAGAGACCCAGTACTTC. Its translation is CASSLAGTSGRETQYF.

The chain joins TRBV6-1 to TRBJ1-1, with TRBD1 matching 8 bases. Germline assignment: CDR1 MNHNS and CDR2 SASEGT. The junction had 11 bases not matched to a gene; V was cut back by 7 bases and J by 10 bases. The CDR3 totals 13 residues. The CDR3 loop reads CASIVGQGQGAFF. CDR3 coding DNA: TGTGCCAGCATTGTAGGACAGGGTCAAGGAGCTTTCTTT.

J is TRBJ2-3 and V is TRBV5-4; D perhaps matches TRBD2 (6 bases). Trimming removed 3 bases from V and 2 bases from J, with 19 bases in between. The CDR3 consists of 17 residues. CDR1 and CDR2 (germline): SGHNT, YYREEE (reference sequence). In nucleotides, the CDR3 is TGTGCCAGCAGCTGGGGTCAAGGGCGGGGTCCCACAGATACGCAGTATTTT. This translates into CASSWGQGRGPTDTQYF.